This T cell receptor (beta chain) was documented in a study of blood T cell repertoires in COVID-19. At the level of the study: COVID-19 samples, acute and convalescent, were from the United States, Italy and Spain. Sample material is recorded as cDNA or gDNA derived from T cells, B-cell-depleted T cells, or PBMCs.

The age range of participants was about 18 to 100 years, with residence in about two dozen US areas. Two negative PCRs, clearance, or symptom resolution characterized the recovered Cohort 3 donors. Only in-frame clones appear in the TCRdb table, and some are missing; sequencing was by immunoSEQ multiplex PCR. The sample lists about 210,000 clones; about 81% were seen once. The CDR3 loop spans 12 amino acids. CDR1 and CDR2 (germline): MNHEY, SVGAGI. Trimming took off 6 bases at V and 4 bases at J, with 9 bases between the two ends. The sample comprised PBMCs or T cells enriched from blood (not recorded which). The chain recombines TRBV6-5 with TRBJ1-2; weak D call: TRBD1 (6 bases). This sequence was found in a man aged 40-49 years who had recovered from COVID-19. The chain's CDR3 is CASSSGAYGYTF. CDR3 DNA sequence: TGTGCCAGCAGCTCAGGGGCCTATGGCTACACCTTC.